The clone carrying this T cell receptor beta chain was seen once. This CDR3 comprises 12 residues. The germline V gene encodes CDR1 SQVTM and CDR2 ANQGSEA. V was cut by 4 bases and J by 2 bases, with 7 bases left in between. These data come from a study of OX40 agonist ivuxolimab in advanced cancers. Clones were read by immunoSEQ multiplex PCR, and TCRdb kept only the in-frame ones, dropping some. This sample has about 65,000 clones, with roughly 87% found just once. The sequencing used CD4+ or CD8+ T cells sorted from blood, collected in a trial of the OX40 agonist ivuxolimab. The V call is TRBV29-1, the J call TRBJ2-3; D uncertain. This TCR derives from an adult with an advanced solid tumor such as melanoma, head and neck, liver or kidney cancer. DNA of the CDR3: TGCAGCGTTGTTCTCTACACAGATACGCAGTATTTT. This translates into CSVVLYTDTQYF.